Each of the 8 T cell receptor beta chains below was sequenced from the same sample in a study of breast tumors, draining lymph nodes, adjacent tissues. MiXCR, run by TCRdb on the multiplex PCR reads, gives a single entry per CDR3 protein. The repertoire holds approximately 100,000 distinct CDR3 sequences, with around 20% as singletons. The lymph nodes were axillary draining lymph nodes from breast cancer patients. Sequences were obtained from axillary lymph node tissue. These receptors were taken from a female donor with breast cancer. Some clones in this sample may be carry-over from other donors' samples.

Worth noting for this clonotype: One junction end does not reproduce the germline sequence, and a read error may be involved. This chain connects TRBV20-1 to TRBJ2-5, with TRBD1 matching 8 bases. This CDR3 is built from 13 residues. CDR1 is DFQATT, CDR2 SNEGSKA, per germline (reference sequence). CDR3 sequence (DNA): TGCAGTGCCTCCCGGGACAGGCTTAAGACCCGGTACTTC. Protein sequence: CSASRDRLKTRYF.

The V and J genes are TRBV5-4 and TRBJ2-3, with no clear D. CDR3 length: 17 residues. Germline V gene data show CDR1 as SGHNT and CDR2 as YYREEE (reference sequence). V was pared by 4 bases and J by 0 bases, with 18 bases between. CDR3 DNA sequence: TGTGCCAGCAGCACCCCCCGGCGGTCTACTAGCACAGATACGCAGTATTTT. Encoded protein: CASSTPRRSTSTDTQYF.

Note on this clonotype: Because it lacks the conserved phenylalanine or tryptophan at the end, this CDR3 is likely a read error. This chain connects TRBV2 to TRBJ2-5; the D is unclear. The germline V gene encodes CDR1 SNHLY and CDR2 FYNNEI. The CDR3 sequence is 11 residues long. The germline V and J ends were trimmed by 4 bases and 2 bases, with 2 bases remaining between them. The CDR3 DNA reads as TGTGCCAGCAGTGGACAAGAGACCCAGTACTCC. The encoded protein is CASSGQETQYS.

This clonotype came up many times. In DNA form, the CDR3 reads TGTGCCAGCAGCTTGTTACTCTCGTCCGAGCAGTACTTC. Its protein is CASSLLLSSEQYF. V gene TRBV11-2 combines with J gene TRBJ2-7; no clear D gene. Germline loops: CDR1 SGHAT, CDR2 FQNNGV. The CDR3 is 13 residues long. Trimming took 3 bases from V and 6 from J, leaving 12 bases between them.

At least ten counts were recorded for this clonotype. The gene calls are TRBV18 and TRBJ1-2; D unclear. V lost 3 bases to trimming and J lost 2 bases, with 7 bases between them. CDR1 is KGHSH and CDR2 is LQKENI in the germline V gene. The CDR3 runs 13 residues. The CDR3 DNA follows: TGTGCCAGCTCACCGGCAAGGAACTATGGCTACACCTTC. Its protein is CASSPARNYGYTF.

This clonotype has ten or more counts. This chain links TRBV5-8 with TRBJ1-2; weak D call: TRBD1 (6 bases). The CDR3 runs to 15 residues. V was pared by 3 bases and J by 5 bases, with 17 bases between. Germline-derived CDR1 and CDR2 are SGHTS and YDEGEE. CDR3 sequence: CASSYGAGQVYGYTF. DNA for the CDR3: TGTGCCAGCAGCTACGGGGCGGGACAAGTATATGGCTACACCTTC.

Of note for this clonotype: This may be a read error, as it is one base from a much larger clone. The chain couples TRBV27 to TRBJ2-7; D could derive from TRBD1 or TRBD2 (6 bases each). CDR1 and CDR2 from the germline V gene are MNHEY and SMNVEV (reference sequence). The CDR3 loop spans 14 amino acids. Trimming pared 8 bases from V and 2 bases from J, leaving 16 bases between. The CDR3 loop is CASAWGADTYEQYF. CDR3 DNA sequence: TGTGCCAGCGCGTGGGGGGCAGATACCTACGAGCAGTACTTC.

Many counts were recorded for this clonotype. The rearrangement links TRBV2 to TRBJ2-1; a possible D gene is TRBD1 (6 bases). CDR1 is SNHLY, CDR2 FYNNEI, per germline. The CDR3 spans 15 residues. V gave up 7 bases and J gave up 4 bases, with 17 bases separating them. In DNA form, the CDR3 reads TGTGCCAGCAAGCCCCAGGGGCTGTGGTACAATGAGCAGTTCTTC. It specifies CASKPQGLWYNEQFF.